This TCR beta chain appears in the sequencing data of a study of yellow fever vaccine responses in identical twins. Each CDR3 protein is one row after TCRdb ran MiXCR on the RT-PCR reads. This table has 20,000 to 25,000 distinct CDR3 sequences, around 74% appearing once. The CDR3 covers 16 residues. V lost 5 bases to trimming and J lost 0 bases; unmatched junction nucleotides: 7. Germline V lookup: CDR1 SNHLY, CDR2 FYNNEI. As for this clonotype: Its antigen is undetermined.

The study's findings and limits: In identical twins, vaccine T cell responses appeared partly shared and partly individual.

V and J are TRBV2 and TRBJ2-7, with TRBD1 matching over 10 bases. The sequencing used T cells from blood (PBMCs), unsorted or a sorted subset (not recorded which), collected before or after yellow fever vaccination (not recorded which). This clonotype originated in a woman aged 18-29 years who received the yellow fever vaccine. As DNA, the CDR3 is TGTGCCAGCAGTCAGAGACAGGGGGCCGTCTCCTACGAGCAGTACTTC. It is translated as CASSQRQGAVSYEQYF.